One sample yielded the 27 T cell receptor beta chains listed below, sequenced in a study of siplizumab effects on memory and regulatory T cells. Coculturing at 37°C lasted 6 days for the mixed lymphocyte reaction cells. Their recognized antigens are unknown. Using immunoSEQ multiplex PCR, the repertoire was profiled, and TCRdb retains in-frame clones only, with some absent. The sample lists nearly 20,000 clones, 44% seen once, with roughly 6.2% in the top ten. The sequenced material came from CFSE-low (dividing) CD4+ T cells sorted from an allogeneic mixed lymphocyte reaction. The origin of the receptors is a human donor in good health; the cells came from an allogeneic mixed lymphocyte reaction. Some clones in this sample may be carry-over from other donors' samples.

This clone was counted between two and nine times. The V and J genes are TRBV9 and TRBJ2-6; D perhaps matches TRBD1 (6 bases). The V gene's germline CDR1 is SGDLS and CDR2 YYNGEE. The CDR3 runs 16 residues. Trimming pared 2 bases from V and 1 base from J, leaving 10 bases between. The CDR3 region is CASSVLGASGANVLTF. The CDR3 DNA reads TGTGCCAGCAGCGTTCTGGGGGCTTCTGGGGCCAACGTCCTGACTTTC.

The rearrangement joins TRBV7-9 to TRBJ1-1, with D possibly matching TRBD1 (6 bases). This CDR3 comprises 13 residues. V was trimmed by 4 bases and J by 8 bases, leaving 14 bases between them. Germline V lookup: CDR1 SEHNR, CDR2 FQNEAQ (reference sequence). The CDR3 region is CASSSTGYKEAFF. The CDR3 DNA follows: TGTGCCAGCAGCTCGACAGGATACAAGGAAGCTTTCTTT.

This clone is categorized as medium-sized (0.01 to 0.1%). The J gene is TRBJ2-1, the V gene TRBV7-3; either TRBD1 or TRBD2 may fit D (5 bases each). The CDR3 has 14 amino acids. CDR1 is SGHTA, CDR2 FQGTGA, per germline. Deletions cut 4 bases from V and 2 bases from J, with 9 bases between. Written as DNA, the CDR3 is TGTGCCAGCAGCTGGGACCAAACCTACAATGAGCAGTTCTTC. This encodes CASSWDQTYNEQFF.

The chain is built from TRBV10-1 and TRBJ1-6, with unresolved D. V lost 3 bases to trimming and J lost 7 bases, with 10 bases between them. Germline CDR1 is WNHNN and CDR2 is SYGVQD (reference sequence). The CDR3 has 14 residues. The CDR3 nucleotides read TGCGCCAGCAGTGAAGGCGGGATAAATTCACCCCTCCACTTT. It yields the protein CASSEGGINSPLHF.

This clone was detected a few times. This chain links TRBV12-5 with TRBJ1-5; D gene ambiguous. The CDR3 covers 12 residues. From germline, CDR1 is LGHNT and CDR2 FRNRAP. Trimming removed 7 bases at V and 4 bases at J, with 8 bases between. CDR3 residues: CASAPANQPQHF. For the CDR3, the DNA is TGTGCTAGTGCTCCGGCAAATCAGCCCCAGCATTTT. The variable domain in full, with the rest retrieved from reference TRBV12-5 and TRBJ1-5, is DARVTQTPRHKVTEMGQEVTMRCQPILGHNTVFWYRQTMMQGLELLAYFRNRAPLDDSGMPKDRFSAEMPDATLATLKIQPSEPRDSAVYFCASAPANQPQHFGDGTRLSIL.

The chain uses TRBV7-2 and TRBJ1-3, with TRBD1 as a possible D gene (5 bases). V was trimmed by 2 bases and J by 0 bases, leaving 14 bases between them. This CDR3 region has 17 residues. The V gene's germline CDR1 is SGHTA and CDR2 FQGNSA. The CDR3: CASSLRGAGFSGNTIYF. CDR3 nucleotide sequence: TGTGCCAGCAGCTTAAGGGGCGCGGGGTTCTCTGGAAACACCATATATTTT. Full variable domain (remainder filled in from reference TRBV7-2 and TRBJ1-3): GAGVSQSPSNKVTEKGKDVELRCDPISGHTALYWYRQSLGQGLEFLIYFQGNSAPDKSGLPSDRFSAERTGGSVSTLTIQRTQQEDSAVYLCASSLRGAGFSGNTIYFGEGSWLTVV.

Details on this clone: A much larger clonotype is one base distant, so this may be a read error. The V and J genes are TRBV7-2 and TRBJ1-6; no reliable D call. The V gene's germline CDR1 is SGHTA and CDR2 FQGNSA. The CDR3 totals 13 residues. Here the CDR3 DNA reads TGTGCCAGCAGCTTAGCTATGGTTACACCCCCCCACTTT. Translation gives CASSLAMVTPPHF.

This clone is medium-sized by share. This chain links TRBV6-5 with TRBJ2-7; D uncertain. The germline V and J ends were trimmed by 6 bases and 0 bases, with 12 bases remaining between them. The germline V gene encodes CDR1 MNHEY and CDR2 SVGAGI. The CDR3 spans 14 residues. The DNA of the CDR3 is TGTGCCAGCAGCCCCTTTTCCCTCTCCTACGAGCAGTACTTC. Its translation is CASSPFSLSYEQYF.

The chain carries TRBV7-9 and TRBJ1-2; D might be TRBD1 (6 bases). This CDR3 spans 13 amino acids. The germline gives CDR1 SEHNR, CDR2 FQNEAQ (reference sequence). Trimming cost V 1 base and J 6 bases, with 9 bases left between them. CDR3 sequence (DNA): TGTGCCAGCAGCTTAGTGCCAGGGGATGGCTACACCTTC. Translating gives CASSLVPGDGYTF.

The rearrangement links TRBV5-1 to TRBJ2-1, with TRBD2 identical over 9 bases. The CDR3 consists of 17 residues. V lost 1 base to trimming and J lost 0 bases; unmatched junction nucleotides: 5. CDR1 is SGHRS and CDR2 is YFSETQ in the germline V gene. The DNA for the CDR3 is TGCGCCAGCAGCTTGAACCTAGCGGGGAGCTCCTACAATGAGCAGTTCTTC. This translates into CASSLNLAGSSYNEQFF.

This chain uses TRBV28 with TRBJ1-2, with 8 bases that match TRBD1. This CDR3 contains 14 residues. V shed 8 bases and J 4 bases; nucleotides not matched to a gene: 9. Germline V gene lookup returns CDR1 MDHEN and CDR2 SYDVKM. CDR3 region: CASGLRDRTYGYTF. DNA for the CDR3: TGTGCCAGCGGACTCCGGGACAGGACCTATGGCTACACCTTC.

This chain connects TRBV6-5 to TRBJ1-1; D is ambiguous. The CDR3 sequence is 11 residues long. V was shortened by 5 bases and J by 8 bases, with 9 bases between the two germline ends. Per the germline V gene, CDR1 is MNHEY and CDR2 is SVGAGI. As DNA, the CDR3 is TGTGCCAGCAGTCTCTTACCCGAAGCTTTCTTT. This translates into CASSLLPEAFF.

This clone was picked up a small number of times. The CDR3 sequence is CAISDWSTGELFF. The CDR3 nucleotides are TGTGCCATCAGCGATTGGTCGACCGGGGAGCTGTTTTTT. The gene calls are TRBV10-3 and TRBJ2-2; D gene uncertain. V was clipped by 6 bases and J by 5 bases, with 10 bases between them. The V gene's germline CDR1 is ENHRY and CDR2 SYGVKD. The CDR3 has 13 amino acids.

The CDR3: CASSPFRDRTEAFF. CDR3 coding DNA: TGTGCCAGCAGTCCCTTTAGGGACCGCACTGAAGCTTTCTTT. This chain connects TRBV6-5 to TRBJ1-1, with a weak D call TRBD1 (5 bases). V gave up 5 bases and J gave up 4 bases, with 14 bases separating them. The CDR3 runs 14 residues. Germline loops: CDR1 MNHEY, CDR2 SVGAGI.

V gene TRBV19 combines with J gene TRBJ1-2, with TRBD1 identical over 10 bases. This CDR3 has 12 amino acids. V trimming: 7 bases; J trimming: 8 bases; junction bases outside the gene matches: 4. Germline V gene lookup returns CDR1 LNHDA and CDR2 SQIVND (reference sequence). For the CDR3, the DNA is TGTGCCAGTAAGGACAGGGGGTACGGCTACACCTTC. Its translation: CASKDRGYGYTF.

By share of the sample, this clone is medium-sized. This CDR3 reads CASSWRLAGGQETQYF. CDR3 in DNA: TGTGCCAGCAGCTGGAGGCTAGCGGGGGGCCAAGAGACCCAGTACTTC. The chain has TRBV5-4 and TRBJ2-5; 11 bases match TRBD2. Germline V gene lookup returns CDR1 SGHNT and CDR2 YYREEE (reference sequence). The CDR3 runs to 16 residues. V lost 3 bases to trimming and J lost 1 base; unmatched junction nucleotides: 5.

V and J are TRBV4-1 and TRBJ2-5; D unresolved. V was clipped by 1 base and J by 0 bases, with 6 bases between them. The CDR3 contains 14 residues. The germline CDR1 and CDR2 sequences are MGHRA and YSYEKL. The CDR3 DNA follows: TGCGCCAGCAGCCAAGTGTCCCACCAAGAGACCCAGTACTTC. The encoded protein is CASSQVSHQETQYF.

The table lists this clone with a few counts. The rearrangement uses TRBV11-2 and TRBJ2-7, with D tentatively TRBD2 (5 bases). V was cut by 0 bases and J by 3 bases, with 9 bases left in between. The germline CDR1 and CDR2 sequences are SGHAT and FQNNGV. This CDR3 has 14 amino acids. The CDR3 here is CASSLETDYYEQYF. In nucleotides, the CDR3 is TGTGCCAGCAGCTTAGAAACTGACTACTACGAGCAGTACTTC.

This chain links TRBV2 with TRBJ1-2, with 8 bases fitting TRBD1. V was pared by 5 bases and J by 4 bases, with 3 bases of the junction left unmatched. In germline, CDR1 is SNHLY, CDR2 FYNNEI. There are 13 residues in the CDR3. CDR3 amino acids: CASSLTGAYGYTF. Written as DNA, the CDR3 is TGTGCCAGCAGTTTGACAGGGGCCTATGGCTACACCTTC.

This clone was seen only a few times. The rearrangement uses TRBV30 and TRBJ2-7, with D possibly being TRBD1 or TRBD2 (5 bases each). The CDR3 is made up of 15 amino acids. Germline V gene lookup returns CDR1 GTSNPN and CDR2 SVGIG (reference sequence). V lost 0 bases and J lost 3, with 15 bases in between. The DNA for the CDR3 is TGTGCCTGGAGTGTACGAGGTCGAGGGGTCTACGAGCAGTACTTC. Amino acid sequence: CAWSVRGRGVYEQYF.

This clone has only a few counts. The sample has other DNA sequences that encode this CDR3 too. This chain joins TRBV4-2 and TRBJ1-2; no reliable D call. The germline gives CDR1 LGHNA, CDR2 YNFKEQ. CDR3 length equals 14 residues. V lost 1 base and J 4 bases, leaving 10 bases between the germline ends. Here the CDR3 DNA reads TGTGCCAGCAGCCAAGTCGAAACCCGCTATGGCTACACCTTC. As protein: CASSQVETRYGYTF.

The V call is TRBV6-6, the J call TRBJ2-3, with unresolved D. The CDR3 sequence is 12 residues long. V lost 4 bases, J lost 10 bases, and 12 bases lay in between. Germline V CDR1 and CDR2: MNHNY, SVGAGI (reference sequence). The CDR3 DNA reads TGTGCCAGCAGTTCGACCCCCTGGGCGCAGTATTTT. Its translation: CASSSTPWAQYF.

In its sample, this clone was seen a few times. CDR3 in DNA: TGTGCCAGCAGCCGAATTGACAGGATCCATGGCTACACCTTC. Its translation is CASSRIDRIHGYTF. The J gene is TRBJ1-2, the V gene TRBV6-6; tentative D call: TRBD1 (6 bases). The CDR3 sequence is 14 residues long. Germline loops: CDR1 MNHNY, CDR2 SVGAGI (reference sequence). V was clipped by 6 bases and J by 6 bases, with 17 bases between them.

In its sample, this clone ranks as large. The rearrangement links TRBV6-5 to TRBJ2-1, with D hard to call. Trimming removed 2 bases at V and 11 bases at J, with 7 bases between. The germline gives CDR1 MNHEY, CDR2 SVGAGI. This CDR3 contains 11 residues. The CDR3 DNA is TGTGCCAGCAGTTACCTTAATAAGCAGTTCTTC. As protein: CASSYLNKQFF.

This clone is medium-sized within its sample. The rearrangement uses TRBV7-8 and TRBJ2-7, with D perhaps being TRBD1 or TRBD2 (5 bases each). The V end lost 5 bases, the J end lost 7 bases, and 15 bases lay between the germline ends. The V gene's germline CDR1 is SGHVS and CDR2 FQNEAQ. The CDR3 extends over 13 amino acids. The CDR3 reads CASSPGPSREQYF. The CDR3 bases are TGTGCCAGCAGCCCGGGACCGTCGAGGGAGCAGTACTTC.

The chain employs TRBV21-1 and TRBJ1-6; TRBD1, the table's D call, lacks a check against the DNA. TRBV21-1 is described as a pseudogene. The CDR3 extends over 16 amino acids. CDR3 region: CASSKIPGLYNSPLHF. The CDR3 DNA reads TGTGCCAGCAGCAAAATCCCAGGGTTGTATAATTCACCCCTCCACTTT.

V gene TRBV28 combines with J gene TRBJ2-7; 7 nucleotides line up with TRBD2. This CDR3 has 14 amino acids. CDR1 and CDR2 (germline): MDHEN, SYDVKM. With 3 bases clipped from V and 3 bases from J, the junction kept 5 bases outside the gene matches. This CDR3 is CASSFFGGSYEQYF. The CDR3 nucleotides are TGTGCCAGCAGTTTTTTTGGCGGGAGCTACGAGCAGTACTTC.